Shown below are 13 T cell receptor beta chains from a single sample sequenced in a study of identical twins. TCRdb ran MiXCR on the 5' RACE reads and lists one entry per CDR3 protein. The sample lists 400,000 to 550,000 distinct CDR3 sequences; approximately 25% were seen once. These data are also associated with another study on T cells expressing NK-cell markers.

Sequenced: CD4+ T cells sorted from blood. These receptors came from a woman aged 18-30 years in good health.

The chain couples TRBV5-6 to TRBJ1-1; D ambiguous. The CDR3 loop spans 15 amino acids. The ends were cut back, 0 bases at V and 3 bases at J, with 12 bases in the middle. Germline V gene sequence: CDR1 SGHDT, CDR2 YYEEEE. Here the CDR3 DNA reads TGTGCCAGCAGCTTGGAACTGGGGATCTACACTGAAGCTTTCTTT. Its protein is CASSLELGIYTEAFF.

This clonotype was counted ten times or more. V usage is TRBV10-3 and J usage is TRBJ2-7; D is perhaps TRBD2 (6 bases). Trimming removed 10 bases from V and 0 bases from J, with 13 bases in between. Germline CDR1 is ENHRY and CDR2 is SYGVKD. The CDR3 is 13 residues long. The CDR3 sequence is CATSGTDSYEQYF. In DNA form, the CDR3 reads TGTGCCACTTCCGGGACTGACTCCTACGAGCAGTACTTC.

The V call is TRBV5-6, the J call TRBJ2-5, with TRBD2 matching 10 bases. V was clipped by 5 bases and J by 4 bases; unmatched bases: 8. CDR1 and CDR2 from the germline V gene are SGHDT and YYEEEE. This CDR3 comprises 15 residues. The chain's CDR3 is CASRKRGGSPETQYF. CDR3 nucleotides: TGTGCCAGCAGAAAGCGGGGGGGTAGTCCAGAGACCCAGTACTTC.

The chain joins TRBV12-3 or TRBV12-4 to TRBJ2-3; D is perhaps TRBD2 (5 bases). Trimming removed 3 bases at V and 4 bases at J, with 11 bases between. The CDR3 covers 14 residues. CDR3 protein: CASSFRGEADTQYF. In DNA, the CDR3 is TGTGCCAGCAGTTTTCGGGGTGAGGCAGATACGCAGTATTTT.

A few counts support this clonotype. The chain's CDR3 is CASSYVQSPLHF. The CDR3 nucleotides read TGTGCCAGCAGTTATGTACAGTCACCCCTCCACTTT. The gene calls are TRBV6-6 and TRBJ1-6; D is ambiguous. Germline CDR1 MNHNY, CDR2 SVGAGI (reference sequence). Trimming shortened V by 3 bases and J by 10 bases, and 7 bases separated the two germline ends. CDR3 length: 12 residues.

CDR3 in amino acids: CASSSPREQYF. The CDR3 DNA reads TGTGCCAGCAGTTCCCCCCGAGAGCAGTACTTC. This rearrangement joins TRBV12-3 or TRBV12-4 to TRBJ2-7; D is unresolved. The CDR3 consists of 11 residues. V was shortened by 4 bases and J by 7 bases, with 8 bases between the two germline ends.

This clonotype has only a few counts. J is TRBJ1-2 and V is TRBV10-3; D is possibly TRBD1 (6 bases). CDR3 size: 16 residues. The V end lost 10 bases, the J end lost 2 bases, and 23 bases lay between the germline ends. CDR1 and CDR2 from the germline V gene are ENHRY and SYGVKD. In DNA form, the CDR3 reads TGTGCCACCTATATGGCAGGGACATCTCACAACTATGGCTACACCTTC. Protein: CATYMAGTSHNYGYTF.

About this clonotype itself: A read error may explain this, as a much larger clone is one base away. This chain joins TRBV5-6 and TRBJ2-5; TRBD2 agrees at 10 bases. The CDR3 extends over 14 amino acids. CDR1 SGHDT and CDR2 YYEEEE come from the germline V gene. The CDR3 DNA is TGTGCCAGCAGCTCCGGACTAGCGGAAGAGACCCAGTGCTTC. Translated: CASSSGLAEETQCF.

The chain recombines TRBV20-1 with TRBJ2-7; the D is unclear. The CDR3 sequence is 14 residues long. Germline loops: CDR1 DFQATT, CDR2 SNEGSKA (reference sequence). Trimming pared 2 bases from V and 2 bases from J, leaving 13 bases between. This CDR3 reads CSARSATGAYEQYF. DNA of the CDR3: TGCAGTGCTAGATCGGCGACCGGAGCCTACGAGCAGTACTTC.

This clonotype was found a few times. The V call is TRBV29-1, the J call TRBJ1-1; D remains unclear. Germline CDR1 reads SQVTM; CDR2 reads ANQGSEA. The CDR3 has 12 residues. The germline V and J ends were trimmed by 4 bases and 1 base, with 7 bases remaining between them. CDR3 bases: TGCAGCGTTGGGCAGAAGAACACTGAAGCTTTCTTT. It specifies CSVGQKNTEAFF.

This clonotype was observed a handful of times. This chain uses TRBV4-3 with TRBJ2-3, with 7 positions matching TRBD1. Germline CDR1 LGHNA, CDR2 YSLEER. Trimming cost V 4 bases and J 2 bases; bases outside gene matches: 15. The CDR3 covers 18 residues. The CDR3 loop is CASSPRQTGFGYTDTQYF. CDR3 in DNA: TGCGCCAGCAGCCCTAGACAGACAGGGTTTGGGTACACAGATACGCAGTATTTT.

V and J are TRBV7-2 and TRBJ2-1, with 10 positions matching TRBD1. The CDR3 runs to 12 residues. The germline CDR1 and CDR2 sequences are SGHTA and FQGNSA. The ends lost 0 bases at V and 14 bases at J; junction bases unmatched: 1. CDR3 protein: CASSLAGTGEFF. The CDR3 region has the DNA TGTGCCAGCAGCTTAGCCGGGACAGGGGAGTTCTTC. The whole variable domain, filled in from reference TRBV7-2 and TRBJ2-1, reads GAGVSQSPSNKVTEKGKDVELRCDPISGHTALYWYRQSLGQGLEFLIYFQGNSAPDKSGLPSDRFSAERTGGSVSTLTIQRTQQEDSAVYLCASSLAGTGEFFGPGTRLTVL.

Comments on this clonotype: A junction end diverges from the germline sequence, so it may reflect a read error. The chain carries TRBV20-1 and TRBJ2-3, with 15 bases lining up with TRBD2. This CDR3 contains 19 residues. The germline V gene encodes CDR1 DFQATT and CDR2 SNEGSKA (reference sequence). The CDR3 is CSARDRRTSGGAISDPQYF. The CDR3 nucleotides read TGCAGTGCTAGAGATAGGAGGACTAGCGGGGGGGCAATTTCAGATCCGCAGTATTTT.